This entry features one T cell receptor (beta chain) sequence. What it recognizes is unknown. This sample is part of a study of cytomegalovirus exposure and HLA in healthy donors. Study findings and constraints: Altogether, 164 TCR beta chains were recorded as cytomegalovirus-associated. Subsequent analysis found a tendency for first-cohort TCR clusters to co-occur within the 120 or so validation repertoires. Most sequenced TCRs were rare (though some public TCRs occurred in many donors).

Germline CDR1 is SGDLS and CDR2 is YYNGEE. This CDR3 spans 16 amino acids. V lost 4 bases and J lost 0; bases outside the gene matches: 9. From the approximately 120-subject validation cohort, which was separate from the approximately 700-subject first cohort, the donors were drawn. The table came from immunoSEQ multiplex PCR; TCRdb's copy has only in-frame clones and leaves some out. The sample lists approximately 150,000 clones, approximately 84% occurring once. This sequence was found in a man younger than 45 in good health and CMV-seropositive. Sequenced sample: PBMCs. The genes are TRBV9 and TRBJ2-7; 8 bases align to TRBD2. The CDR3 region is CASSTQGRGDSYEQYF. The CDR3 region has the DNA TGTGCCAGCAGCACCCAGGGGCGGGGGGACTCCTACGAGCAGTACTTC.